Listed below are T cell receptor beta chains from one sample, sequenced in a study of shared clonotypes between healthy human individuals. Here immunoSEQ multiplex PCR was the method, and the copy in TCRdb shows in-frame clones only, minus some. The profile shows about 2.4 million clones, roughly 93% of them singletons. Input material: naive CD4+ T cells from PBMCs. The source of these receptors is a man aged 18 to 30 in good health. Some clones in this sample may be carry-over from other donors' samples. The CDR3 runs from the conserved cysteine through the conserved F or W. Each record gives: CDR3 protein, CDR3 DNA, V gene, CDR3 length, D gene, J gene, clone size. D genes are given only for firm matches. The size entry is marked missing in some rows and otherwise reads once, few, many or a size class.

CDR3: CSARTGDEQYF
DNA: TGCAGTGCTCGGACAGGGGACGAGCAGTACTTC
V: TRBV20-1
length: 11
D: TRBD1
J: TRBJ2-7
size: .

CDR3: CASSLTGPTEAFF
DNA: TGCGCCAGCAGCTTAACGGGCCCCACTGAAGCTTTCTTT
V: TRBV5-1
length: 13
D: .
J: TRBJ1-1
size: few

CDR3: CASSEGLVSNEQFF
DNA: TGTGCCAGCAGTGAGGGACTAGTCAGCAATGAGCAGTTCTTC
V: TRBV7-3
length: 14
D: TRBD2
J: TRBJ2-1
size: .

CDR3: CASSFRGANYGYTF
DNA: TGTGCCAGCAGCTTCCGGGGAGCTAACTATGGCTACACCTTC
V: TRBV7-9
length: 14
D: .
J: TRBJ1-2
size: .

CDR3: CASSLPTLSGYTF
DNA: TGTGCCAGCTCCCTCCCTACGCTCAGTGGCTACACCTTC
V: TRBV18
length: 13
D: .
J: TRBJ1-2
size: .

CDR3: CASSIPRSGGYTF
DNA: TGTGCCAGTAGTATCCCCCGCTCAGGCGGCTACACCTTC
V: TRBV19
length: 13
D: .
J: TRBJ1-2
size: .

CDR3: CAIREEYEQYF
DNA: TGTGCCATCAGGGAGGAGTACGAGCAGTACTTC
V: TRBV10-3
length: 11
D: .
J: TRBJ2-7
size: .

CDR3: CASSLGTGAYTGELFF
DNA: TGTGCCAGCAGCTTGGGGACAGGAGCATACACCGGGGAGCTGTTTTTT
V: TRBV5-4
length: 16
D: TRBD1
J: TRBJ2-2
size: .

CDR3: CASSFWTSPGTPYEQYF
DNA: TGTGCCAGCAGCTTTTGGACCAGCCCCGGAACTCCCTACGAGCAGTACTTC
V: TRBV11-2
length: 17
D: .
J: TRBJ2-7
size: .

CDR3: CASSLRSDSGANVLTF
DNA: TGTGCCAGCAGTTTAAGATCAGATTCTGGGGCCAACGTCCTGACTTTC
V: TRBV28
length: 16
D: .
J: TRBJ2-6
size: once

CDR3: CASSLRLRSSGNTIYF
DNA: TGTGCCAGCAGTTTAAGATTGCGGAGCTCTGGAAACACCATATATTTT
V: TRBV6-5
length: 16
D: .
J: TRBJ1-3
size: few

CDR3: CASSPAGLGVYEQYF
DNA: TGCGCCAGCAGCCCCGCGGGACTAGGGGTCTACGAGCAGTACTTC
V: TRBV5-1
length: 15
D: TRBD2
J: TRBJ2-7
size: once

CDR3: CASAGTGSSDTQYF
DNA: TGCGCCAGCGCCGGGACAGGGTCCTCAGATACGCAGTATTTT
V: TRBV5-1
length: 14
D: TRBD1
J: TRBJ2-3
size: .

CDR3: CASSLVAAGLNTEAFF
DNA: TGTGCCAGCAGCTTAGTAGCGGCAGGCTTGAACACTGAAGCTTTCTTT
V: TRBV7-6
length: 16
D: .
J: TRBJ1-1
size: once

CDR3: CACMPRVMNTEAFF
DNA: TGTGCCTGCATGCCGAGGGTTATGAACACTGAAGCTTTCTTT
V: TRBV30
length: 14
D: .
J: TRBJ1-1
size: few

CDR3: CAWSVYGNAIYF
DNA: TGTGCCTGGAGTGTGTACGGGAACGCCATATATTTT
V: TRBV30
length: 12
D: .
J: TRBJ1-3
size: few

CDR3: CASTPQRGAKNIQYF
DNA: TGTGCCAGCACCCCTCAGCGTGGAGCCAAAAACATTCAGTACTTC
V: TRBV28
length: 15
D: .
J: TRBJ2-4
size: .

CDR3: CASSLTVGRDRVGYGYTF
DNA: TGCGCCAGCAGCTTGACGGTGGGACGGGACAGGGTAGGCTATGGCTACACCTTC
V: TRBV5-1
length: 18
D: TRBD1
J: TRBJ1-2
size: .

CDR3: CAWSVRQNYEQYF
DNA: TGTGCCTGGAGTGTACGACAGAACTACGAGCAGTACTTC
V: TRBV30
length: 13
D: .
J: TRBJ2-7
size: .

CDR3: CASSRGTSGRGSGELFF
DNA: TGTGCCAGCAGCCGCGGGACTAGCGGGAGGGGATCCGGGGAGCTGTTTTTT
V: TRBV7-7
length: 17
D: TRBD2
J: TRBJ2-2
size: .

CDR3: CASSQQFGTWGNTIYF
DNA: TGCGCCAGCAGCCAACAATTCGGGACATGGGGAAACACCATATATTTT
V: TRBV4-3
length: 16
D: .
J: TRBJ1-3
size: .

CDR3: CASSRGTGNTGELFF
DNA: TGCGCCAGCAGCCGCGGGACAGGAAACACCGGGGAGCTGTTTTTT
V: TRBV10-2
length: 15
D: TRBD1
J: TRBJ2-2
size: .

CDR3: CASSLDRGTSGPEQFF
DNA: TGTGCCAGCAGCTTAGATCGGGGGACTAGCGGACCTGAGCAGTTCTTC
V: TRBV11-3
length: 16
D: TRBD2
J: TRBJ2-1
size: .

CDR3: CASSESLSGRAHTQYF
DNA: TGTGCCAGCAGTGAGAGTCTAAGCGGGAGGGCCCATACGCAGTATTTT
V: TRBV6-1
length: 16
D: TRBD2
J: TRBJ2-3
size: .

CDR3: CASSWRLARERETQYF
DNA: TGTGCCAGCAGCTGGAGACTAGCCCGGGAGAGAGAGACCCAGTACTTC
V: TRBV5-4
length: 16
D: TRBD2
J: TRBJ2-5
size: once

CDR3: CASSFGFGGGNSYNEQFF
DNA: TGTGCCAGCAGCTTCGGATTTGGGGGAGGGAACTCCTACAATGAGCAGTTCTTC
V: TRBV7-9
length: 18
D: TRBD2
J: TRBJ2-1
size: .

CDR3: CASKAGNGYTF
DNA: TGTGCCAGCAAAGCAGGGAATGGCTACACCTTC
V: TRBV6-6
length: 11
D: .
J: TRBJ1-2
size: .

CDR3: CASSLWGGLTEAFF
DNA: TGTGCCAGCAGCTTATGGGGCGGGCTCACTGAAGCTTTCTTT
V: TRBV11-1
length: 14
D: .
J: TRBJ1-1
size: .

CDR3: CASSKTGQGARGYTF
DNA: TGTGCCAGTAGTAAGACGGGACAGGGGGCGCGCGGCTACACCTTC
V: TRBV19
length: 15
D: TRBD1
J: TRBJ1-2
size: .

CDR3: CASSQGLAGGPSGANVLTF
DNA: TGCGCCAGCAGCCAAGGACTAGCGGGAGGGCCCTCTGGGGCCAACGTCCTGACTTTC
V: TRBV5-1
length: 19
D: TRBD2
J: TRBJ2-6
size: .

CDR3: CATMRGGQIQETQYF
DNA: TGTGCCACGATGCGAGGAGGACAGATACAAGAGACCCAGTACTTC
V: TRBV10-3
length: 15
D: .
J: TRBJ2-5
size: .

CDR3: CASSLSNWTEAFF
DNA: TGTGCCAGCAGTTTATCCAACTGGACTGAAGCTTTCTTT
V: TRBV28
length: 13
D: .
J: TRBJ1-1
size: .

CDR3: CAWSSVVYEQYF
DNA: TGTGCCTGGAGTTCTGTGGTCTACGAGCAGTACTTC
V: TRBV30
length: 12
D: .
J: TRBJ2-7
size: .

CDR3: CAWSLGQQETQYF
DNA: TGTGCCTGGAGTCTAGGACAGCAAGAGACCCAGTACTTC
V: TRBV30
length: 13
D: .
J: TRBJ2-5
size: .

CDR3: CASSAQGDQPQHF
DNA: TGTGCCAGCAGCGCACAGGGAGATCAGCCCCAGCATTTT
V: TRBV9
length: 13
D: .
J: TRBJ1-5
size: .

CDR3: CAWSNSGANVLTF
DNA: TGTGCCTGGAGTAACTCTGGGGCCAACGTCCTGACTTTC
V: TRBV30
length: 13
D: .
J: TRBJ2-6
size: .

CDR3: CASSQEAGQVFQPQHF
DNA: TGCGCCAGCAGCCAAGAAGCCGGACAGGTCTTTCAGCCCCAGCATTTT
V: TRBV4-3
length: 16
D: TRBD1
J: TRBJ1-5
size: .

CDR3: CASSSTPSQGNTEAFF
DNA: TGCGCCAGCAGCTCTACGCCGTCACAGGGGAACACTGAAGCTTTCTTT
V: TRBV5-1
length: 16
D: .
J: TRBJ1-1
size: .

CDR3: CASSFSDLTNEKLFF
DNA: TGTGCCAGCAGCTTTTCGGACCTTACTAATGAAAAACTGTTTTTT
V: TRBV11-2
length: 15
D: .
J: TRBJ1-4
size: once

CDR3: CAISEWGHSNTEAFF
DNA: TGTGCCATCAGTGAGTGGGGACACTCGAACACTGAAGCTTTCTTT
V: TRBV10-3
length: 15
D: .
J: TRBJ1-1
size: .

CDR3: CASSFGWRSTDTQYF
DNA: TGTGCCAGCAGCTTTGGTTGGAGGAGCACAGATACGCAGTATTTT
V: TRBV7-2
length: 15
D: .
J: TRBJ2-3
size: .

CDR3: CSIWTSAYEQYF
DNA: TGCAGCATCTGGACTAGCGCTTACGAGCAGTACTTC
V: TRBV29-1
length: 12
D: TRBD2
J: TRBJ2-7
size: .

CDR3: CASRAGGFSSYEQYF
DNA: TGTGCCAGCCGGGCAGGGGGCTTCAGCTCCTACGAGCAGTACTTC
V: TRBV7-9
length: 15
D: TRBD1
J: TRBJ2-7
size: once

CDR3: CASSDNTEAFF
DNA: TGTGCCAGCTCAGACAACACTGAAGCTTTCTTT
V: TRBV18
length: 11
D: .
J: TRBJ1-1
size: .

CDR3: CASSLLAGGIANTGELFF
DNA: TGTGCCAGCAGTTTACTAGCGGGAGGGATAGCGAACACCGGGGAGCTGTTTTTT
V: TRBV27
length: 18
D: TRBD2
J: TRBJ2-2
size: .

CDR3: CASSPLGLGGDEQYF
DNA: TGTGCCAGCTCACCATTGGGGCTCGGGGGAGACGAGCAGTACTTC
V: TRBV18
length: 15
D: .
J: TRBJ2-7
size: .

CDR3: CASSRRGSTVHTEAFF
DNA: TGTGCCAGCAGTCGACGGGGATCGACGGTGCACACTGAAGCTTTCTTT
V: TRBV13
length: 16
D: .
J: TRBJ1-1
size: .

CDR3: CASSFVPRASFF
DNA: TGTGCCAGCAGTTTTGTCCCTAGGGCCTCGTTCTTC
V: TRBV28
length: 12
D: .
J: TRBJ2-1
size: .

CDR3: CASSLLTGGWEQYF
DNA: TGTGCCAGCAGCTTATTGACAGGGGGCTGGGAGCAGTACTTC
V: TRBV7-2
length: 14
D: TRBD1
J: TRBJ2-7
size: .

CDR3: CASSELSPGPDTQYF
DNA: TGTGCCAGCAGTGAATTGTCACCTGGTCCGGATACGCAGTATTTT
V: TRBV6-1
length: 15
D: .
J: TRBJ2-3
size: .

CDR3: CASSSPRDTDTQYF
DNA: TGTGCCAGCAGTTCCCCCCGGGACACAGATACGCAGTATTTT
V: TRBV7-9
length: 14
D: .
J: TRBJ2-3
size: .

CDR3: CASSLARQGVPEQYF
DNA: TGTGCCAGCAGTTTGGCGCGACAGGGGGTTCCTGAGCAGTACTTC
V: TRBV28
length: 15
D: TRBD1
J: TRBJ2-7
size: .

CDR3: CAWSPPVGVSTGELFF
DNA: TGTGCCTGGAGCCCCCCCGTTGGGGTGAGCACCGGGGAGCTGTTTTTT
V: TRBV30
length: 16
D: .
J: TRBJ2-2
size: once

CDR3: CASSLEGGEYEQYF
DNA: TGTGCCAGCAGCTTGGAAGGGGGAGAGTACGAGCAGTACTTC
V: TRBV5-5
length: 14
D: .
J: TRBJ2-7
size: .

CDR3: CATSRGGRNLKYF
DNA: TGTGCCACCAGCAGAGGGGGCCGGAATCTTAAGTATTTT
V: TRBV15
length: 13
D: .
J: TRBJ2-3
size: .

CDR3: CASSLGGEGNYGYTF
DNA: TGTGCCAGCAGCCTTGGAGGGGAGGGGAACTATGGCTACACCTTC
V: TRBV7-9
length: 15
D: .
J: TRBJ1-2
size: .